The rows below give T cell receptor beta chains drawn from one sample of a study of early T cells in non-severe SARS-CoV-2 infection. TCRdb used MiXCR to reprocess the 5' RACE reads, holding one entry per CDR3 protein. The sample gives 20,000 or so distinct CDR3 sequences, more than 4.5% of which show up once; approximately 5.3% is in the top ten. Input material: whole blood. Receptor source: an adult who was a healthcare worker with PCR-confirmed SARS-CoV-2 infection or an uninfected control (not recorded which). Both conserved end residues are part of each CDR3. A D gene is named only where the DNA matches it firmly. Expanded clones are given a class, and other clones once, few, many or no size at all.

v_gene,len,d_gene,j_gene,abundance,CDR3nt,CDR3aa
TRBV20-1,14,TRBD2,TRBJ2-1,many,TGCAGTGCTAGTGGTTCCCCTAGCGGGAATGAGCAGTTCTTC,CSASGSPSGNEQFF
TRBV4-1,15,NA,TRBJ1-2,many,TGCGCCAGCAGCCAAGATCCCACCGCTGGCTATGGCTACACCTTC,CASSQDPTAGYGYTF
TRBV7-9,16,NA,TRBJ1-6,few,TGTGCCAGCAGCTTATGGAAGGGCGGTTATAATTCACCCCTCCACTTT,CASSLWKGGYNSPLHF
TRBV10-1,18,TRBD2,TRBJ2-1,few,TGCGCCAGCAGCCTGACACCGGGACTAGCGGGACCGTACAATGAGCAGTTCTTC,CASSLTPGLAGPYNEQFF
TRBV20-1,13,NA,TRBJ2-5,NA,TGCAGTGCCCTCCCCCTTCGGGGAGAGACCCAGTACTTC,CSALPLRGETQYF
TRBV7-9,13,NA,TRBJ2-1,many,TGTGCCAGCAGCTTAGAAACTAGCTCTGAGCAGTTCTTC,CASSLETSSEQFF
TRBV7-9,12,NA,TRBJ2-2,few,TGTGCCAGCACCCCCAGTGACGGGGAGCTGTTTTTT,CASTPSDGELFF
TRBV7-9,16,NA,TRBJ2-2,many,TGTGCCAGCAGCGGACTGCAGGGACGGAACACCGGGGAGCTGTTTTTT,CASSGLQGRNTGELFF
TRBV6-2/TRBV6-3,15,TRBD2,TRBJ2-1,few,TGTGCCAGCAGTTACGGGACTAGCGGGAGTAATGAGCAGTTCTTC,CASSYGTSGSNEQFF
TRBV2,14,NA,TRBJ2-3,NA,TGTGCCAGCAGCGACACCGAGGGCACAGATACGCAGTATTTT,CASSDTEGTDTQYF
TRBV7-8,15,NA,TRBJ2-1,many,TGTGCCAGCGGCGAGGCGCCGAGCTCCTACAATGAGCAGTTCTTC,CASGEAPSSYNEQFF
TRBV7-9,15,NA,TRBJ2-2,NA,TGTGCCAGCAGCTTCAGCGGCGCGAACACCGGGGAGCTGTTTTTT,CASSFSGANTGELFF
TRBV29-1,12,NA,TRBJ2-6,NA,TGCAGCAGAGGCTCTGGGGCCAACGTCCTGACTTTC,CSRGSGANVLTF
TRBV4-1,13,NA,TRBJ1-1,many,TGCGCCAGCAGCCAAGGACAGTACACTGAAGCTTTCTTT,CASSQGQYTEAFF
TRBV18,16,TRBD2,TRBJ2-5,many,TGTGCCAGCTCACGTACGGGACTAGCGGACCAAGAGACCCAGTACTTC,CASSRTGLADQETQYF
TRBV6-6,15,NA,TRBJ2-7,many,TGTGCCAGCAGCCGTTCCGGGGGAGGTACGGGAGAGCAGTACTTC,CASSRSGGGTGEQYF
TRBV24-1,13,NA,TRBJ2-3,many,TGTGCCACCAGTGGTGGGGTTGCAGATACGCAGTATTTT,CATSGGVADTQYF
TRBV7-2,14,TRBD1,TRBJ1-1,NA,TGTGCCAGCAAATCCGGACAGGAGAACACTGAAGCTTTCTTT,CASKSGQENTEAFF
TRBV29-1,17,NA,TRBJ1-1,many,TGCAGCGTTGAGAGGTATCCCGGATGGGCCATGAACACTGAAGCTTTCTTT,CSVERYPGWAMNTEAFF
TRBV19,16,TRBD2,TRBJ2-1,many,TGTGCCAGTAGTATGGGAAGCGGGGGGCCTGTGAGGGAGCAGTTCTTC,CASSMGSGGPVREQFF